This TCR beta chain was observed in a study of blood T cell repertoires in COVID-19. The V segment lost 3 bases and the J segment 5 bases; nucleotides outside the gene matches: 2. The CDR3 contains 13 residues. Germline V CDR1 and CDR2: SGDLS, YYNGEE. Source study methods: Amplification from reference gene primers served as the basis for estimated nucleated cell counts. Generated by immunoSEQ multiplex PCR, the TCRdb table keeps only in-frame clones and is missing some. V and J calls and clone size come straight from that table; D and trimming were deduced from the DNA. The data contain over 10,000 clones, approximately 85% of them seen just once; the ten biggest clones take up approximately 5%.

Material: peripheral blood. The chain combines TRBV9 with TRBJ1-3; 7 bases are a match to TRBD1. This TCR was recovered from a human donor in a cohort sampled during active COVID-19. Written as DNA, the CDR3 is TGTGCCAGCAGCGAGGGACAGAGAAACACCATATATTTT. It codes for CASSEGQRNTIYF.